What follows are 12 T cell receptor beta chains derived from one specimen sequenced in a study of blood T cell repertoires in COVID-19. Sequencing used immunoSEQ multiplex PCR; TCRdb keeps in-frame clones, though not all of them. In the table there are 260,000 or so clones, roughly 80% of which are singletons. The sequencing sample was made of peripheral blood. The receptors here all came from an elderly woman with COVID-19, enrolled during active disease.

The chain recombines TRBV27 with TRBJ2-1; TRBD2 matches at 9 bases. The germline CDR1 and CDR2 sequences are MNHEY and SMNVEV (reference sequence). The CDR3 spans 16 residues. Unmatched junction bases numbered 3, after V lost 2 bases and J lost 1 base. In DNA, the CDR3 is TGTGCCAGCAGTTTAGCGCGGGGGGGGTCCTACAATGAGCAGTTCTTC. Amino acid sequence: CASSLARGGSYNEQFF.

The chain carries TRBV30 and TRBJ1-5; D is possibly TRBD1 (6 bases). The CDR3 is made up of 13 amino acids. Germline loops: CDR1 GTSNPN, CDR2 SVGIG (reference sequence). V was clipped by 2 bases and J by 4 bases, with 9 bases between them. CDR3 bases: TGTGCCTGGAGTTCCGGACAGAATCAGCCCCAGCATTTT. This codes for CAWSSGQNQPQHF.

The rearrangement uses TRBV11-3 and TRBJ2-5, with D maybe TRBD1 (6 bases). Germline-derived CDR1 and CDR2 are SGHNT and YENEEA. The CDR3 length is 15 residues. V lost 3 bases and J 1 base, leaving 12 bases between the germline ends. The CDR3 sequence is CASSLGRGIQETQYF. The CDR3 DNA follows: TGTGCCAGCAGCTTGGGCAGGGGAATCCAAGAGACCCAGTACTTC.

This clone came up a few times. The chain employs TRBV6-5 and TRBJ2-7, with 15 bases that match TRBD2. Germline lookup yields CDR1 MNHEY and CDR2 SVGAGI. The ends lost 8 bases at V and 0 bases at J; junction bases unmatched: 2. This CDR3 has 15 amino acids. The CDR3 DNA follows: TGTGCCAGCGGGACTAGCGGGAGGAGCTCCTACGAGCAGTACTTC. It yields the protein CASGTSGRSSYEQYF.

The chain joins TRBV6-4 to TRBJ1-2; TRBD1 matches 9 bases. Per germline, CDR1 MRHNA and CDR2 SNTAGT. V gave up 2 bases and J gave up 3 bases; unmatched junction bases: 4. The CDR3 is 15 residues long. The CDR3, as DNA: TGTGCCAGCAGTGACCCCGGGACAGGGTACTATGGCTACACCTTC. Protein: CASSDPGTGYYGYTF.

This chain uses TRBV27 with TRBJ2-1; D remains ambiguous. The germline V and J ends were trimmed by 3 bases and 6 bases, with 9 bases remaining between them. The length of the CDR3 is 13 residues. Germline loops: CDR1 MNHEY, CDR2 SMNVEV (reference sequence). The DNA of the CDR3 is TGTGCCAGCAGTTTTGGAGCTTCCAATGAGCAGTTCTTC. It codes for CASSFGASNEQFF.

The rearrangement uses TRBV19 and TRBJ1-2, with a tentative D call TRBD1 (5 bases). Trimming took off 7 bases at V and 0 bases at J, with 18 bases between the two ends. The CDR3 is made up of 16 amino acids. Germline V gives CDR1 LNHDA, CDR2 SQIVND (reference sequence). This CDR3 is CASIMASGGTNYGYTF. The CDR3 DNA reads as TGTGCCAGTATCATGGCCAGCGGGGGTACTAACTATGGCTACACCTTC.

The genes are TRBV27 and TRBJ1-5; D gene ambiguous. CDR3 size: 16 residues. Per the germline V gene, CDR1 is MNHEY and CDR2 is SMNVEV (reference sequence). With 6 bases removed from V and 4 bases from J, the gap between germline ends came to 19 bases. CDR3 amino acids: CASRPDGRGLNQPQHF. CDR3 nucleotides: TGTGCCAGCAGGCCCGACGGACGAGGGCTTAATCAGCCCCAGCATTTT.

The chain links TRBV30 to TRBJ1-5; 10 bases agree with TRBD1. The CDR3 sequence is 16 residues long. From germline, CDR1 is GTSNPN and CDR2 SVGIG (reference sequence). The ends lost 0 bases at V and 7 bases at J; junction bases unmatched: 9. CDR3 sequence: CAWSVMDRGFGQPQHF. The CDR3 DNA reads as TGTGCCTGGAGTGTGATGGACAGGGGGTTCGGGCAGCCCCAGCATTTT.

This clone was counted a few times. The rearrangement links TRBV7-2 to TRBJ2-4, with a possible D match to TRBD2 (6 bases). The CDR3 covers 16 residues. V lost 2 bases and J lost 3, with 14 bases in between. In germline, CDR1 is SGHTA, CDR2 FQGNSA. The CDR3 is CASSLTPTGVKNIQYF. DNA of the CDR3: TGTGCCAGCAGCTTAACCCCTACGGGAGTCAAAAACATTCAGTACTTC.

This clone was seen a handful of times. The chain employs TRBV9 and TRBJ2-1; the match to TRBD1 covers 8 bases. V was pared by 3 bases and J by 0 bases, with 2 bases of the junction left unmatched. The CDR3 spans 15 residues. In germline, CDR1 is SGDLS, CDR2 YYNGEE. The CDR3: CASSAGQGSYNEQFF. The CDR3 DNA reads as TGTGCCAGCAGCGCCGGACAGGGCTCCTACAATGAGCAGTTCTTC.

With regard to this clone: The junction shows a germline mismatch at one end, possibly a read error. The V call is TRBV10-3, the J call TRBJ2-3; 13 nucleotides agree with TRBD2. This CDR3 contains 12 residues. Looked up from germline, CDR1 is ENHRY and CDR2 is SYGVKD. CDR3 sequence reads: CTSGGDTDTQYF. The CDR3 coding sequence is TGCACTAGCGGGGGGGACACAGATACGCAGTATTTT.